What follows is one TCR beta chain and its context. This sample stems from a study of T cells in Graves' hyperthyroidism and ophthalmopathy. RNA transcripts provided the source from which TCR beta CDR3 regions were amplified. Primed by the HTBI set, a first-round RT-PCR was run on the TCR CDR3. TCRdb itself ran the multiplex PCR reads through MiXCR, one entry per CDR3 protein. The table has around 190,000 distinct CDR3 sequences, about a sixth seen once. The CDR3 consists of 14 residues. Germline V gene sequence: CDR1 MDHEN, CDR2 SYDVKM. V dropped 5 bases and J dropped 9 bases, with 20 bases sitting between them.

J is TRBJ2-7 and V is TRBV28, with D tentatively TRBD1 (5 bases). Sequenced material: blood. This TCR was recovered from a woman in her forties or fifties with Graves' hyperthyroidism. CDR3 sequence: CASSPPAQGYGQYF. DNA for the CDR3: TGTGCCAGCAGTCCACCTGCCCAGGGTTATGGGCAGTACTTC.